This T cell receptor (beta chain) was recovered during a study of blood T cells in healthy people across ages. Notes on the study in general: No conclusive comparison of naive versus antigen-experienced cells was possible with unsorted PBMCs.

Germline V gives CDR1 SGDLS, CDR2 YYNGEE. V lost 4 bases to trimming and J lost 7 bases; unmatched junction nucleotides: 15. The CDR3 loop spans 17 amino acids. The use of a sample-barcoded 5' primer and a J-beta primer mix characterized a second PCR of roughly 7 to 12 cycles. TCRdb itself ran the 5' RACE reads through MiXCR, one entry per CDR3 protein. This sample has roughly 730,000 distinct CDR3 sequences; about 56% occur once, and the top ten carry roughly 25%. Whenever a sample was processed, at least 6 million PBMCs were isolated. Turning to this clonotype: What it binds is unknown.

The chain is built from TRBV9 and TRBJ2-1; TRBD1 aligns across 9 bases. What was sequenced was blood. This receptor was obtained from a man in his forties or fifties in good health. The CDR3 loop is CASSPRVGGQGQNEQFF. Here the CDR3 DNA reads TGTGCCAGCAGCCCGCGAGTCGGCGGACAGGGGCAAAATGAGCAGTTCTTC.